The 13 T cell receptor beta chains presented below share a single source sample, sequenced in a study of blood T cell repertoires in COVID-19. Profiling relied on immunoSEQ multiplex PCR, and the TCRdb table lists in-frame clones only, not all of them. Counted here are some 28,000 clones, nearly 90% occurring once; the ten biggest clones make up 9% to 9.5%. Sequencing was performed on peripheral blood. The source is a human donor in a cohort sampled during active COVID-19.

The chain employs TRBV10-2 and TRBJ1-1; no firm D call. Germline V CDR1 and CDR2: WSHSY, SAAADI. Between the trimmed V and J ends, which lost 3 bases and 4 bases, there was a span of 12 bases. This CDR3 region has 14 residues. CDR3 amino acids: CASSEIREGTEAFF. CDR3 coding DNA: TGCGCCAGCAGTGAAATAAGGGAGGGCACTGAAGCTTTCTTT.

The chain links TRBV27 to TRBJ2-7; the match to TRBD1 covers 8 bases. The CDR3 has 16 residues. CDR1 is MNHEY and CDR2 is SMNVEV in the germline V gene (reference sequence). Losses at the gene ends were 0 bases for V and 3 bases for J; bases not matched to a gene: 7. Here the CDR3 DNA reads TGTGCCAGCAGTTTATCGAGACAGGGGCCAAGCTACGAGCAGTACTTC. Encoded protein: CASSLSRQGPSYEQYF.

In this sample, this clone turned up a few times. The rearrangement links TRBV27 to TRBJ2-1; 12 nucleotides match TRBD2. Germline CDR1 reads MNHEY; CDR2 reads SMNVEV (reference sequence). The trim removed 6 bases at V and 4 bases at J, leaving 4 bases unmatched. The CDR3 sequence is 15 residues long. The CDR3: CASRSTSGGYNEQFF. Here the CDR3 DNA reads TGTGCCAGCAGATCGACTAGCGGGGGATACAATGAGCAGTTCTTC.

The chain uses TRBV6-5 and TRBJ2-7, with 11 bases lining up with TRBD1. From germline, CDR1 is MNHEY and CDR2 SVGAGI. The CDR3 contains 13 residues. V lost 6 bases and J lost 6; bases outside the gene matches: 4. The chain's CDR3 is CASSGQGAGEQYF. The CDR3 DNA is TGTGCCAGCAGCGGACAGGGGGCAGGCGAGCAGTACTTC.

This chain joins TRBV6-4 and TRBJ2-3; a weak D match, TRBD2 (7 bases). Trimming shortened V by 3 bases and J by 5 bases, and 15 bases separated the two germline ends. The CDR3 spans 15 residues. CDR1 is MRHNA and CDR2 is SNTAGT in the germline V gene. CDR3 sequence reads: CASSDRGASGDTQYF. CDR3 nucleotides: TGTGCCAGCAGTGATCGGGGGGCCTCAGGAGATACGCAGTATTTT.

The chain employs TRBV7-9 and TRBJ1-1; tentatively, D is TRBD1 (6 bases). The germline V gene encodes CDR1 SEHNR and CDR2 FQNEAQ (reference sequence). Trimming shortened V by 5 bases and J by 2 bases, and 12 bases separated the two germline ends. The CDR3 has 14 amino acids. CDR3 protein: CASSTGTSNTEAFF. CDR3 in DNA: TGTGCCAGCAGCACCGGGACAAGTAACACTGAAGCTTTCTTT.

This chain links TRBV3-1 (or the pseudogene TRBV3-2) with TRBJ2-3; the match to TRBD2 covers 13 bases. CDR1 and CDR2 from the germline V gene are LGHDT and YNNKEL (reference sequence). V lost 3 bases, J lost 7 bases, and 10 bases stayed unmatched. This CDR3 region has 17 residues. CDR3 sequence: CASSQASLAGGLHTQYF. DNA for the CDR3: TGTGCCAGCAGCCAGGCTTCACTAGCGGGAGGGTTGCATACGCAGTATTTT.

The V gene is TRBV7-2, the J gene TRBJ2-7, with 9 bases aligning to TRBD2. Germline V gene data show CDR1 as SGHTA and CDR2 as FQGNSA. The CDR3 totals 19 residues. Losses at the gene ends were 1 base for V and 7 bases for J; bases not matched to a gene: 20. This CDR3 reads CASSLGSRGLAGRHLEQYF. The CDR3 DNA follows: TGTGCCAGCAGCTTAGGTTCGCGAGGGCTAGCGGGGCGCCATCTAGAGCAGTACTTC.

The rearrangement uses TRBV30 and TRBJ1-4; perhaps TRBD1 as D (5 bases). The CDR3 sequence is 13 residues long. The germline gives CDR1 GTSNPN, CDR2 SVGIG (reference sequence). Trimming shortened V by 0 bases and J by 8 bases, and 10 bases separated the two germline ends. Here the CDR3 DNA reads TGTGCCTGGAGTGTAACGGGGGGAGAAAAACTGTTTTTT. It yields the protein CAWSVTGGEKLFF. The full variable domain, with the rest looked up from reference TRBV30 and TRBJ1-4, is SQTIHQWPATLVQPVGSPLSLECTVEGTSNPNLYWYRQAAGRGLQLLFYSVGIGQISSEVPQNLSASRPQDRQFILSSKKLLLSDSGFYLCAWSVTGGEKLFFGSGTQLSVL.

The chain is built from TRBV6-5 and TRBJ2-1, with D possibly matching TRBD1 (6 bases). CDR1 MNHEY and CDR2 SVGAGI come from the germline V gene. Trimming left V 5 bases short and J 9 bases short, with 20 bases between. The CDR3 sequence is 15 residues long. CDR3 amino acids: CASSQQGGHRGEQFF. As DNA, the CDR3 is TGTGCCAGCAGTCAACAGGGCGGCCATAGGGGTGAGCAGTTCTTC.

This chain uses TRBV15 with TRBJ1-6, with TRBD1 matching over 11 bases. The CDR3 runs 15 residues. Unmatched junction bases numbered 3, after V lost 5 bases and J lost 6 bases. In germline, CDR1 is LNHNV, CDR2 YYDKDF (reference sequence). The CDR3 sequence: CATSGQGASNSPLHF. The CDR3 DNA follows: TGTGCCACCAGCGGACAGGGGGCCTCTAATTCACCCCTCCACTTT.

This chain uses TRBV5-1 with TRBJ1-4; TRBD1 aligns across 9 bases. J lost 8 bases, V lost 4 bases, and 9 bases had no gene match. The CDR3 covers 15 residues. Germline loops: CDR1 SGHRS, CDR2 YFSETQ. This CDR3 reads CASSPQGAQGEKLFF. The CDR3 DNA reads as TGCGCCAGCAGCCCACAGGGGGCGCAAGGGGAAAAACTGTTTTTT.

The V call is TRBV7-2, the J call TRBJ2-3, with 9 bases identical to TRBD2. The CDR3 extends over 15 amino acids. Germline-derived CDR1 and CDR2 are SGHTA and FQGNSA. Losses at the gene ends were 5 bases for V and 7 bases for J; bases not matched to a gene: 10. Here the CDR3 reads CASSPPLAGLNTQYF. The CDR3 DNA follows: TGTGCCAGCAGCCCCCCGCTAGCGGGGTTGAATACGCAGTATTTT.